This T cell receptor (beta chain) is from a study of T cell responses to AZD1222 COVID-19 vaccine. Some clones are missing from TCRdb's copy, which holds only in-frame ones; the method was immunoSEQ multiplex PCR. The table lists 90,000 to 100,000 clones, roughly 85% of them singletons. This CDR3 is 11 amino acids long. Trimming took 4 bases from V and 5 from J, leaving 4 bases between them. Per germline, CDR1 LNHDA and CDR2 SQIVND (reference sequence). As to this clone: Its antigen remains unknown.

General observations from the study: Among the donors, most were white British and more were female, and clonal diversity was possibly underestimated. Just a handful of AZD1222 recipients tested seropositive at baseline. There were repertoire samples only from the period after the peak T cell response.

This sequence joins TRBV19 and TRBJ2-3; D ambiguous. The source material was peripheral blood, sampled 28 days after the second AZD1222 dose. The TCR originated in an adult who received the AZD1222 COVID-19 vaccine. The CDR3, as DNA: TGTGCCAGTAGTAATGTAGATACGCAGTATTTT. Protein sequence: CASSNVDTQYF.